This T cell receptor beta chain was obtained from a study of response to subunit inactivated influenza vaccine. Concerning this clonotype: Because it lacks the conserved phenylalanine or tryptophan at the end, this CDR3 is likely a read error.

TCRdb fed the RT-PCR reads into MiXCR, producing one record per CDR3 protein. The top ten clones hold under 2.5% of a sample with about 520,000 distinct CDR3 sequences, 25% of them seen once. The sequence was obtained from a man aged 50 to 59 who received an inactivated influenza vaccine. The sequences come from CD4+ T cells sorted from PBMCs, collected roughly 5 days after vaccination.

The CDR3 sequence is CASSPRTLMNTEAFS. CDR3 bases: TGTGCCAGCAGCCCCAGGACGTTAATGAACACTGAAGCTTTCTCT. This chain joins TRBV11-2 and TRBJ1-1; D unclear. Germline V lookup: CDR1 SGHAT, CDR2 FQNNGV. V lost 5 bases and J lost 0, with 13 bases in between. The CDR3 consists of 15 residues.